This is a list of T cell receptor beta chains from one sample in a study of blood T cell repertoires in COVID-19. TCRdb keeps only in-frame clones here, not all; method: immunoSEQ multiplex PCR. The sample holds 200,000 or so clones, approximately 81% seen once. The sample taken for sequencing was peripheral blood. Receptors originate from a human donor in a cohort sampled during active COVID-19. The CDR3 runs from the conserved cysteine through the conserved F or W. A D gene is named only where the DNA matches it firmly. The size entry is marked missing in some rows and otherwise reads once, few, many or a size class.

>13|TRBV7-2|-|TRBJ1-1|-
TGTGCCAGCAGCCCCGCAGGTTACACTGAAGCTTTCTTT
CASSPAGYTEAFF
>16|TRBV18|-|TRBJ2-3|TRBD2
TGTGCCAGCTCACCCCGTGCGGGAGGGCTCACAGATACGCAGTATTTT
CASSPRAGGLTDTQYF
>16|TRBV5-1|once|TRBJ2-2|TRBD2
TGCGCCAGCAGCCTAACTAGCGGGGTACGGGTCGGGGAGCTGTTTTTT
CASSLTSGVRVGELFF
>13|TRBV2|few|TRBJ1-4|-
TGTGCCAGCAGTGCGACAGCTAATGAAAAACTGTTTTTT
CASSATANEKLFF
>14|TRBV11-2|-|TRBJ2-7|-
TGTGCCAGCAGCTTAGAGACTAACTCCTACGAGCAGTACTTC
CASSLETNSYEQYF
>14|TRBV6-5|-|TRBJ1-4|TRBD1
TGTGCCAGCAGTTCGGGGACAGGGTTGGAAAAACTGTTTTTT
CASSSGTGLEKLFF
>17|TRBV24-1|-|TRBJ2-3|TRBD2
TGTGCCACCAGTGATTGGGGAGCGGGGGTTTCCACAGATACGCAGTATTTT
CATSDWGAGVSTDTQYF
>12|TRBV30|-|TRBJ2-1|TRBD2
TGTGCCGGGACTAGCGGATACAATGAGCAGTTCTTC
CAGTSGYNEQFF
>18|TRBV4-1|-|TRBJ2-7|TRBD2
TGCGCCAGCAGCCAAGGAGCTAGCGGTTCAACCTTGGGCATCGAGCAGTACTTC
CASSQGASGSTLGIEQYF
>12|TRBV6-1|-|TRBJ1-2|-
TGTGCCAGCAGTGACGGGAAAGGAGGCTACACCTTC
CASSDGKGGYTF
>14|TRBV20-1|-|TRBJ1-5|TRBD1
TGCAGTGCTAGTCACAGGGGTTTGAATCAGCCCCAGCATTTT
CSASHRGLNQPQHF
>11|TRBV2|-|TRBJ2-3|-
TGTGCCAGCACCAGGGTAGATACGCAGTATTTT
CASTRVDTQYF
>14|TRBV11-3|-|TRBJ2-2|TRBD2
TGTGCCAGCAGCACCGTCGCGGGGGGCCGGGAGCTGTTTTTT
CASSTVAGGRELFF
>15|TRBV7-9|-|TRBJ1-5|TRBD1
TGTGCCAGCAGCCCGACAGGGGTTGGGACTCAGCCCCAGCATTTT
CASSPTGVGTQPQHF
>16|TRBV7-2|-|TRBJ1-3|TRBD1
TGTGCCAGCAGTCAGACGACAGGGGGGAGTGGAAACACCATATATTTT
CASSQTTGGSGNTIYF
>14|TRBV2|few|TRBJ1-6|-
TGTGCCATCGCAGTTGTAGCACCCAATTCACCCCTCCACTTT
CAIAVVAPNSPLHF
>13|TRBV5-1|many|TRBJ1-1|-
TGCGCCTCGATGTTGCGGGGTGGCACTGAAGCTTTCTTT
CASMLRGGTEAFF
>16|TRBV4-1|-|TRBJ2-5|TRBD2
TGCGCCAGCAGCCAAGCCTATGGCGGGGGGGAAGAGACCCAGTACTTC
CASSQAYGGGEETQYF
>12|TRBV30|-|TRBJ1-5|-
TGTGCCTGGGGACAGTTCAATCAGCCCCAGCATTTT
CAWGQFNQPQHF
>15|TRBV2|few|TRBJ2-5|TRBD1
TGTGCCAGCAGTAGGACAGGGACGGACCAAGAGACCCAGTACTTC
CASSRTGTDQETQYF
>14|TRBV30|few|TRBJ1-6|-
TGTGCCTGGGGCCGGAGCTCCTATAATTCACCCCTCCACTTT
CAWGRSSYNSPLHF
>16|TRBV12-5|-|TRBJ2-2|TRBD1
TGTGCTAGTGGTTTGGGGCAGGGGGAGAACACCGGGGAGCTGTTTTTT
CASGLGQGENTGELFF
>17|TRBV19|-|TRBJ1-3|-
TGTGCCAGTAGTATATCGGTCAGGGTATGGAATGGAAACACCATATATTTT
CASSISVRVWNGNTIYF
>14|TRBV19|-|TRBJ1-4|-
TGTGCCAGCTCATCCAGGGGTTCTAATGAAAAACTGTTTTTT
CASSSRGSNEKLFF
>14|TRBV28|-|TRBJ1-4|-
TGTGCCAGCAGCCGTTGGGGGCGTCATGAAAAACTGTTTTTT
CASSRWGRHEKLFF
>16|TRBV3-1/TRBV3-2|once|TRBJ2-1|-
TGTGCCAGCAGCCAAGTGGCCCTTTCCCCCCACAATGAGCAGTTCTTC
CASSQVALSPHNEQFF
>18|TRBV4-1|-|TRBJ1-4|TRBD1
TGCGCCAGCAGCCATGCTCCGGGACAGACTGCAACTAATGAAAAACTGTTTTTT
CASSHAPGQTATNEKLFF
>11|TRBV30|-|TRBJ2-3|-
TGTGCCTGGAGACAGACGGATACGCAGTATTTT
CAWRQTDTQYF
>16|TRBV5-6|-|TRBJ2-7|TRBD1
TGTGCCAGCAGCCCGCTCGGACAGGGACCGAAATACGAGCAGTACTTC
CASSPLGQGPKYEQYF
>14|TRBV12-5|-|TRBJ2-5|-
TGTGCTAGTGGACAGGGAAGGATGGGAGAGACCCAGTACTTC
CASGQGRMGETQYF
>13|TRBV12-5|-|TRBJ2-1|-
TGTGCTAGTGGTCTCGGGGGGCTACGTGAGCAGTTCTTC
CASGLGGLREQFF
>12|TRBV27|-|TRBJ1-1|-
TGTGCCAGCATTCGAGTGAACACTGAAGCTTTCTTT
CASIRVNTEAFF
>14|TRBV2|once|TRBJ1-1|TRBD1
TGTGCCAGCAGTGTAAAGGGGGCAAACACTGAAGCTTTCTTT
CASSVKGANTEAFF
>12|TRBV2|once|TRBJ2-4|-
TGTGCCAGCACCCCGGAGGGTAACATTCAGTACTTC
CASTPEGNIQYF
>16|TRBV6-1|-|TRBJ2-1|TRBD2
TGTGCCAGCAGTGGACGCAGGGAGGGGACGGACAATGAGCAGTTCTTC
CASSGRREGTDNEQFF
>14|TRBV7-3|-|TRBJ2-2|TRBD1
TGTGCCAGCAGCTTGGGACAGACCACCGGGGAGCTGTTTTTT
CASSLGQTTGELFF
>13|TRBV28|-|TRBJ2-3|-
TGTGCCGTCGTACAGGTTACCACAGATACGCAGTATTTT
CAVVQVTTDTQYF
>13|TRBV7-6|-|TRBJ2-7|TRBD2
TGTGCCAGCAGCTTAGGGGGGGGTAACGAGCAGTACTTC
CASSLGGGNEQYF
>12|TRBV11-3|-|TRBJ1-1|-
TGTGCCAGCAGCTCAGCAGGGACAGAAGCTTTCTTT
CASSSAGTEAFF
>14|TRBV30|-|TRBJ2-5|-
TGTGCCTGGAGTATCCAGACAGGACAAGAGACCCAGTACTTC
CAWSIQTGQETQYF
>13|TRBV28|few|TRBJ2-2|-
TGTGCCAGCAGTTTAACAGGCACCGGGGAGCTGTTTTTT
CASSLTGTGELFF